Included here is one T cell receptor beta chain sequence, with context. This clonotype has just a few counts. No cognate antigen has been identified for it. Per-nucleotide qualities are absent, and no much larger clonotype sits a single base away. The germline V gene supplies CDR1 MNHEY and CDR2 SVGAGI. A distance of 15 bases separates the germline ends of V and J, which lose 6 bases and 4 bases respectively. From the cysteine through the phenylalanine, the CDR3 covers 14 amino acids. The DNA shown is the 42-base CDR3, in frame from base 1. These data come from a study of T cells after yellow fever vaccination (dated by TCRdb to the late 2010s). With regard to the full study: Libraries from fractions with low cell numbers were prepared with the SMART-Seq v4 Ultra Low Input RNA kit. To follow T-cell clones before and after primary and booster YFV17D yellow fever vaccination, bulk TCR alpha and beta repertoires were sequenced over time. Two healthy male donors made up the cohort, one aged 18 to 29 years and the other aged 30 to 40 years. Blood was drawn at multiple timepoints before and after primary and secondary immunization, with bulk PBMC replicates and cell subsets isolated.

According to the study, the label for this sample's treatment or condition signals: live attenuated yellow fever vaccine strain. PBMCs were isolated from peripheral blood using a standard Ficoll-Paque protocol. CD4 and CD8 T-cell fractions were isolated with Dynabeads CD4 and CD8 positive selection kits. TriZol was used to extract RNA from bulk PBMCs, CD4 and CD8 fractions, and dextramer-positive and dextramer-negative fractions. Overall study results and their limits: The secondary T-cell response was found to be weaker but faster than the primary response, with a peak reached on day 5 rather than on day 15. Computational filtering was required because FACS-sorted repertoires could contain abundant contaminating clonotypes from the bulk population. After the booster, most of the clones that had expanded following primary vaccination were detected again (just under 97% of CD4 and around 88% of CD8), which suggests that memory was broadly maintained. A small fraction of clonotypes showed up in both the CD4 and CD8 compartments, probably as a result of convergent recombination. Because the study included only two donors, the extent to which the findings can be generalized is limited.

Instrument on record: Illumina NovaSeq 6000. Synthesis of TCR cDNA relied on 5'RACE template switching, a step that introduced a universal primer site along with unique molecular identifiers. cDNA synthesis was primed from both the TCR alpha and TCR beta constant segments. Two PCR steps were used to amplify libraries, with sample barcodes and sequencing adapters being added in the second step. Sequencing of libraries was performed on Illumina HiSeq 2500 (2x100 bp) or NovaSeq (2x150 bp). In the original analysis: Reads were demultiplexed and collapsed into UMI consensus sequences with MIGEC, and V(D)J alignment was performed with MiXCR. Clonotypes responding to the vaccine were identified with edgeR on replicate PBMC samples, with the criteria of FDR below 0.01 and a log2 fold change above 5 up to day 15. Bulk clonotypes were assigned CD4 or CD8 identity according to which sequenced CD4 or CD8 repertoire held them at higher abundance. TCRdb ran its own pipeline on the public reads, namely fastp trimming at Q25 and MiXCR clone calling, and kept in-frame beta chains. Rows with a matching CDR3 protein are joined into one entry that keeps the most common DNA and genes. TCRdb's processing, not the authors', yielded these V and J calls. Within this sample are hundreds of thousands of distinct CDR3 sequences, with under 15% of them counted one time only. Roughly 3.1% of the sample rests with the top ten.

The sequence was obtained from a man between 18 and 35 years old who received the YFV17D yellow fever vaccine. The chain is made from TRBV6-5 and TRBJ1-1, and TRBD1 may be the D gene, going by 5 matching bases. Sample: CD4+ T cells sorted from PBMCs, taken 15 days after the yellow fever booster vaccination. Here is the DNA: TGTGCCAGCAGGCCCTGGTTGGGGGTCACTGAAGCTTTCTTT. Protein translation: CASRPWLGVTEAFF.